A single sample gave rise to the 10 T cell receptor beta chains below, sequenced in a study of patients and donors after allogeneic stem cell transplantation. TCRdb re-analysed the RT-PCR reads in MiXCR, keeping a single row per CDR3 protein. This sample yields about 160,000 distinct CDR3 sequences, of which about 40% are seen a single time; less than 60% belongs to the top ten. Sequencing was carried out using blood, either unsorted or a sorted T cell fraction (not recorded which). Every receptor here comes from a human donor who was either an allogeneic HSCT recipient or a stem cell or donor lymphocyte infusion donor (not recorded which). It is not recorded whose cells these are; they may come from a transplant donor.

This chain uses TRBV27 with TRBJ2-7; TRBD1 might be the D (8 bases). V lost 5 bases and J lost 4, with 15 bases in between. Germline values: CDR1 MNHEY, CDR2 SMNVEV (reference sequence). This CDR3 is built from 14 residues. The CDR3 spells CASSLNRGGYEQYF. The CDR3 region has the DNA TGTGCCAGCAGTCTGAACAGGGGGGGGTACGAGCAGTACTTC.

The rearrangement uses TRBV12-3 or TRBV12-4 and TRBJ1-6; a weak D match, TRBD1 (5 bases). V was cut by 6 bases and J by 9 bases, with 18 bases left in between. The CDR3 has 15 amino acids. In DNA, the CDR3 is TGTGCCAGCAGCTCCAGCAGCAGGGTTGGTTCACCCCTCCACTTT. It translates to CASSSSSRVGSPLHF.

This clonotype was seen more than once but under ten times. The V and J genes are TRBV29-1 and TRBJ1-4; D call uncertain. Looked up from germline, CDR1 is SQVTM and CDR2 is ANQGSEA. V dropped 2 bases and J dropped 1 base, with 5 bases sitting between them. This CDR3 region has 13 residues. CDR3 nucleotides: TGCAGCGTTGAAAATGGAACTAATGAAAAACTGTTTTTT. This translates into CSVENGTNEKLFF.

The chain combines TRBV20-1 with TRBJ1-2; 7 bases map to TRBD1. Losses at the gene ends were 5 bases for V and 2 bases for J; bases not matched to a gene: 8. Germline V gene lookup returns CDR1 DFQATT and CDR2 SNEGSKA (reference sequence). This CDR3 has 14 residues. The CDR3 region is CSAVPGGPNYGYTF. The CDR3 nucleotides read TGCAGTGCTGTCCCAGGGGGTCCCAACTATGGCTACACCTTC.

This clonotype was counted between two and nine times. This chain links TRBV12-3 or TRBV12-4 with TRBJ2-1, with TRBD2 as a possible D gene (6 bases). This CDR3 comprises 11 residues. Trimming cost V 6 bases and J 13 bases, with 13 bases left between them. The CDR3 DNA sequence: TGTGCCAGCAGCGTTATGGGGGGACAGTTCTTC. It codes for CASSVMGGQFF.

The chain uses TRBV9 and TRBJ2-5; 9 positions agree with TRBD1. The CDR3 covers 13 residues. V dropped 3 bases and J dropped 4; count of bases not matched to a gene: 1. The V gene's germline CDR1 is SGDLS and CDR2 YYNGEE. CDR3 amino acids: CASSATGGETQYF. The CDR3 DNA sequence: TGTGCCAGCAGCGCGACAGGGGGAGAGACCCAGTACTTC.

Remarks on this clonotype: One end of the junction is discordant with germline, which a read error may explain. This rearrangement joins TRBV12-3 or TRBV12-4 to TRBJ1-1; TRBD1 matches 12 bases. The CDR3 contains 17 residues. CDR3 DNA sequence: TGTGCCAGCAGTTTAGCGCGGGGACAGGGGGCGAACACTGAAGCTTACTTT. Its protein product is CASSLARGQGANTEAYF.

The gene calls are TRBV3-1 and TRBJ1-1, with D hard to call. The V end lost 4 bases, the J end lost 2 bases, and 20 bases lay between the germline ends. Germline CDR1 and CDR2: LGHDT and YNNKEL (reference sequence). The CDR3 extends over 17 amino acids. The CDR3 region has the DNA TGTGCCAGCAGCCCCTATGTCGGGAAGGCTTATAACACTGAAGCTTTCTTT. Translation: CASSPYVGKAYNTEAFF.

This clonotype has just a few counts. V and J are TRBV29-1 and TRBJ1-1, with 9 bases fitting TRBD1. Trimming at V came to 6 bases and at J to 6 bases, leaving 8 bases not matched to a gene. Germline loops: CDR1 SQVTM, CDR2 ANQGSEA. CDR3 size: 13 residues. The CDR3 loop reads CSVTGGGKAEAFF. In nucleotides, the CDR3 is TGCAGCGTGACAGGGGGTGGAAAGGCTGAAGCTTTCTTT.

There are a few counts of this clonotype. The chain uses TRBV4-1 and TRBJ1-1; maybe TRBD1 (5 bases). V was trimmed by 3 bases and J by 1 base, leaving 9 bases between them. Germline V gene sequence: CDR1 MGHRA, CDR2 YSYEKL. CDR3 length: 14 amino acids. The CDR3 sequence: CASSHLTENTEAFF. As DNA, the CDR3 is TGCGCCAGCAGCCATTTGACAGAGAACACTGAAGCTTTCTTT.